Listed here are 12 T cell receptor beta chains from one sample, sequenced in a study of CDR3 diversity in severe acne. Via MiXCR, TCRdb re-called the PCR reads, giving one row per CDR3 protein. This table has roughly 100,000 distinct CDR3 sequences, around 56% appearing once. Material: blood. Source of these receptors: a male donor with acne.

Notes on this clonotype: The DNA is omitted, as the CDR3 cannot be located on it reliably, and the CDR3 follows TCRdb's listing. The chain uses TRBV7-9 and TRBJ2-7. From germline, CDR1 is SEHNR and CDR2 FQNEAQ (reference sequence). The CDR3 contains 20 residues when both ends are counted. CDR3: CASSSYICSAPQTTTYEQYF.

The CDR3 loop is CASNLRSAANYGYTF. DNA for the CDR3: TGTGCCAGTAACCTTCGGAGCGCCGCTAACTATGGCTACACCTTC. This chain joins TRBV19 and TRBJ1-2, with unresolved D. Trimming stripped 7 bases from V and 0 bases from J, with 15 bases between. Germline values: CDR1 LNHDA, CDR2 SQIVND (reference sequence). The CDR3 covers 15 residues.

This clonotype was counted ten times or more. V usage is TRBV30 and J usage is TRBJ2-4, with D hard to call. The CDR3 is 13 residues long. The germline V gene has CDR1 GTSNPN and CDR2 SVGIG (reference sequence). DNA for the CDR3: TGTGCGTGTACGTCTAACGCCAAAAACATTCAGTACTTC. It is translated as CACTSNAKNIQYF.

To note about this clonotype: The junction and the germline gene differ at one end; a read error may be behind it. The chain recombines TRBV10-3 with TRBJ1-2; weak D call: TRBD1 (5 bases). This CDR3 has 16 residues. The germline gives CDR1 ENHRY, CDR2 SYGVKD. The CDR3 nucleotides read TGTGCCAGCAGTCCCACGCCGGGACGATCTAACTATGGCTACACCTTC. Its protein is CASSPTPGRSNYGYTF.

This clonotype was recorded at least ten times. The CDR3 loop is CSAKLNRGNEQFF. CDR3 DNA sequence: TGCAGTGCTAAACTAAACAGGGGCAATGAGCAGTTCTTC. The chain combines TRBV20-1 with TRBJ2-1; 7 bases are a match to TRBD1. The germline gives CDR1 DFQATT, CDR2 SNEGSKA (reference sequence). This CDR3 spans 13 amino acids. V was clipped by 4 bases and J by 6 bases; unmatched bases: 6.

In this sample, this clonotype turned up many times. The chain joins TRBV7-2 to TRBJ1-2; D gene uncertain. V dropped 7 bases and J dropped 5 bases, with 11 bases sitting between them. Germline assignment: CDR1 SGHTA and CDR2 FQGNSA. The CDR3 has 12 amino acids. The CDR3 spells CASTVYFYGYTF. DNA of the CDR3: TGTGCCAGCACAGTATACTTTTATGGCTACACCTTC. Based on the CDR3 plus reference TRBV7-2 and TRBJ1-2, the full variable domain is GAGVSQSPSNKVTEKGKDVELRCDPISGHTALYWYRQSLGQGLEFLIYFQGNSAPDKSGLPSDRFSAERTGGSVSTLTIQRTQQEDSAVYLCASTVYFYGYTFGSGTRLTVV.

The sample holds one count of this clonotype. This chain joins TRBV7-2 and TRBJ2-7; D possibly corresponds to TRBD2 (5 bases). The CDR3 contains 13 residues. CDR1 is SGHTA, CDR2 FQGNSA, per germline. CDR3 protein: CIRLNEGFDEQYF. The CDR3 DNA sequence: TGTATCAGGTTGAACGAGGGCTTTGACGAGCAGTACTTC.

This clonotype was counted at least ten times. Here the CDR3 reads CASRDTFSGSYNEQFF. Written as DNA, the CDR3 is TGTGCCAGCAGAGATACATTTAGCGGGAGTTACAATGAGCAGTTCTTC. The rearrangement links TRBV6-5 to TRBJ2-1; 9 positions agree with TRBD2. This CDR3 is 16 amino acids long. Looked up from germline, CDR1 is MNHEY and CDR2 is SVGAGI. J lost 4 bases, V lost 6 bases, and 10 bases had no gene match.

This clonotype occurred a few times. This rearrangement joins TRBV12-3 or TRBV12-4 to TRBJ2-3; 7 bases line up with TRBD1. This CDR3 region has 16 residues. With V trimmed by 11 bases and J by 6 bases, 20 bases remained unmatched. CDR3 region: CARSSRDSLLEDTQYF. The CDR3 nucleotides are TGTGCCCGCTCGTCCCGGGACAGCCTCCTAGAGGATACGCAGTATTTT.

This clonotype was found many times. This chain links TRBV19 with TRBJ2-1; 9 bases map to TRBD2. The germline V gene encodes CDR1 LNHDA and CDR2 SQIVND (reference sequence). V shed 1 base, J shed 4 bases, and the junction held 2 bases outside the gene matches. This CDR3 spans 15 amino acids. The CDR3 nucleotides are TGTGCCAGTAGTATAGGCCTAGCGGGGTACAATGAGCAGTTCTTC. It specifies CASSIGLAGYNEQFF.

This clonotype was picked up many times. The rearrangement links TRBV20-1 to TRBJ1-2; D gene ambiguous. The CDR3 is 13 residues long. Trimming stripped 6 bases from V and 1 base from J, with 12 bases between. Germline values: CDR1 DFQATT, CDR2 SNEGSKA (reference sequence). CDR3 DNA: TGCAGTGCCCCCGGGGAGTTTAACTATGGCTACACCTTC. This encodes CSAPGEFNYGYTF.

The chain is built from TRBV2 and TRBJ2-7, with 12 bases that match TRBD2. Per the germline V gene, CDR1 is SNHLY and CDR2 is FYNNEI. The CDR3 totals 16 residues. The J segment lost 9 bases and the V segment lost 4 bases, leaving 13 bases of the junction unmatched. The CDR3 here is CASSGTSGTSPRVQYF. Written as DNA, the CDR3 is TGTGCCAGCAGTGGGACTAGCGGGACTAGCCCGCGTGTGCAGTACTTC.